The 26 T cell receptor beta chains listed next were all sequenced from one sample in a study of T cell repertoires in cytomegalovirus infection. MiXCR was run by TCRdb on the reads, yielding one entry per CDR3 protein. Of hundreds of thousands of distinct CDR3 sequences listed, more than 20% are singletons. The sequenced sample consisted of CD8+ T cells from PBMCs. The receptors were gathered from a human donor in good health (CMV status not recorded). Some clones in this sample may be carry-over from other donors' samples.

This clonotype was detected ten times or more. The rearrangement joins TRBV20-1 to TRBJ2-1; D uncertain. There are 13 residues in the CDR3. V lost 2 bases and J 3 bases, leaving 8 bases between the germline ends. Germline V gene lookup returns CDR1 DFQATT and CDR2 SNEGSKA (reference sequence). The CDR3 protein is CSARLENYNEQFF. The CDR3 DNA reads as TGCAGTGCTAGATTGGAAAACTACAATGAGCAGTTCTTC.

The chain uses TRBV19 and TRBJ2-3; perhaps TRBD1 as D (6 bases). The V end lost 6 bases, the J end lost 0 bases, and 19 bases lay between the germline ends. The germline gives CDR1 LNHDA, CDR2 SQIVND (reference sequence). There are 17 residues in the CDR3. The CDR3 bases are TGTGCCAGTAGCGACAGGAGAGGCTATGCTAGCACAGATACGCAGTATTTT. It yields the protein CASSDRRGYASTDTQYF.

V usage is TRBV20-1 and J usage is TRBJ2-2; possibly TRBD2 for D (7 bases). CDR3 length equals 15 residues. V shed 5 bases and J shed 3 bases, with 16 bases lying between them. Germline-derived CDR1 and CDR2 are DFQATT and SNEGSKA (reference sequence). In nucleotides, the CDR3 is TGCAGTGCTCACATGGGGGGGCGAGACACCGGGGAGCTGTTTTTT. It translates to CSAHMGGRDTGELFF.

At least ten counts were recorded for this clonotype. This rearrangement joins TRBV7-6 to TRBJ1-3; D remains ambiguous. This CDR3 is 13 amino acids long. V was shortened by 4 bases and J by 3 bases, with 7 bases between the two germline ends. The V gene's germline CDR1 is SGHVS and CDR2 FNYEAQ. The CDR3 DNA reads TGTGCCAGCAGCTCAAACCTTGGAAACACCATATATTTT. This gives the protein CASSSNLGNTIYF.

This clonotype was counted a few times. The chain has TRBV28 and TRBJ1-3; TRBD1 agrees at 8 bases. The trim removed 3 bases at V and 3 bases at J, leaving 1 base unmatched. The germline gives CDR1 MDHEN, CDR2 SYDVKM. The CDR3 contains 14 residues. CDR3 nucleotide sequence: TGTGCCAGCAGTTTCGACAGGGGTGGAAACACCATATATTTT. Its translation is CASSFDRGGNTIYF.

This clonotype has a handful of counts. The CDR3 region has the DNA TGTGCCAGCAGCCCCGGGACACGTGAAGCTTTCTTT. Protein: CASSPGTREAFF. This chain connects TRBV7-9 to TRBJ1-1; tentatively, D is TRBD1 (6 bases). The V and J ends lost 5 bases and 7 bases respectively, with 11 bases between them. The CDR3 extends over 12 amino acids. Germline V gene data show CDR1 as SEHNR and CDR2 as FQNEAQ (reference sequence).

This clonotype was seen at least ten times. The chain employs TRBV6-2 or TRBV6-3 and TRBJ2-5, with TRBD2 matching 9 bases. This CDR3 spans 17 amino acids. The trim removed 6 bases at V and 1 base at J, leaving 12 bases unmatched. From germline, CDR1 is MNHEY and CDR2 SVGEGT. The CDR3 loop is CASSGRAGGPSQETQYF. The CDR3 DNA is TGTGCCAGCAGCGGCCGGGCGGGGGGGCCTTCCCAAGAGACCCAGTACTTC.

The chain employs TRBV24-1 and TRBJ2-3, with D perhaps matching TRBD2 (6 bases). Germline CDR1 is KGHDR and CDR2 is SFDVKD. The length of the CDR3 is 12 residues. Trimming took 9 bases from V and 6 from J, leaving 12 bases between them. CDR3 nucleotides: TGTGCCACCGGTGCGGGGTCGGATACGCAGTATTTT. Translation: CATGAGSDTQYF.

This clonotype was seen more than once but under ten times. The J gene is TRBJ1-6, the V gene TRBV28; 12 bases fit TRBD1. V dropped 7 bases and J dropped 9; count of bases not matched to a gene: 7. The CDR3 contains 15 residues. Germline-derived CDR1 and CDR2 are MDHEN and SYDVKM. The CDR3 loop is CASTLGTGGRSPLHF. The DNA of the CDR3 is TGTGCCAGCACCCTTGGGACAGGGGGCCGTTCACCCCTCCACTTT.

The sample holds a few counts of this clonotype. The chain carries TRBV28 and TRBJ2-1; D might be TRBD1 (6 bases). Trimming removed 6 bases at V and 1 base at J, with 13 bases between. The germline CDR1 and CDR2 sequences are MDHEN and SYDVKM. The CDR3 extends over 15 amino acids. The CDR3 loop reads CASRIHRVSYNEQFF. The CDR3 DNA reads as TGTGCCAGCAGGATCCACAGGGTTTCCTACAATGAGCAGTTCTTC.

There are many counts of this clonotype. The chain employs TRBV7-6 and TRBJ2-1; 14 bases map to TRBD2. The CDR3 length is 17 residues. Germline CDR1 SGHVS, CDR2 FNYEAQ. V lost 6 bases to trimming and J lost 10 bases; unmatched junction nucleotides: 14. The CDR3 is CASSSPWTSGGNREQFF. CDR3 in DNA: TGTGCCAGCAGTTCACCTTGGACTAGCGGGGGGAATAGGGAGCAGTTCTTC.

This clonotype was recorded a few times. This chain links TRBV5-1 with TRBJ1-1; D is uncertain. The V gene lost 1 base and the J gene lost 1 base, with 14 bases spanning the gap. Germline CDR1 is SGHRS and CDR2 is YFSETQ. CDR3 size: 16 residues. This CDR3 is CASSLFVRTQNTEAFF. CDR3 DNA sequence: TGCGCCAGCAGCTTGTTTGTGCGAACTCAGAACACTGAAGCTTTCTTT. Full variable domain (rest looked up from reference TRBV5-1 and TRBJ1-1): KAGVTQTPRYLIKTRGQQVTLSCSPISGHRSVSWYQQTPGQGLQFLFEYFSETQRNKGNFPGRFSGRQFSNSRSEMNVSTLELGDSALYLCASSLFVRTQNTEAFFGQGTRLTVV.

The J gene is TRBJ2-7, the V gene TRBV6-1; D gene uncertain. Germline V gives CDR1 MNHNS, CDR2 SASEGT. V dropped 6 bases and J dropped 2 bases, with 8 bases sitting between them. The CDR3 length is 12 residues. The CDR3 region has the DNA TGTGCCAGCAGCCAACCGACCTACGAGCAGTACTTC. As protein: CASSQPTYEQYF.

In this sample, this clonotype turned up many times. The chain is built from TRBV7-9 and TRBJ2-1, with D tentatively TRBD1 (5 bases). Trimming cost V 6 bases and J 15 bases, with 15 bases left between them. CDR3 size: 11 residues. Germline CDR1 is SEHNR and CDR2 is FQNEAQ (reference sequence). The CDR3 DNA is TGTGCCAGCAGGGACATCAGTTATCCGTTCTTC. Translated, it gives CASRDISYPFF.

This clonotype was seen many times. The rearrangement links TRBV5-8 to TRBJ2-7; D may be TRBD1 (5 bases). The CDR3 sequence is 13 residues long. V was cut by 7 bases and J by 0 bases, with 11 bases left in between. Germline CDR1 is SGHTS and CDR2 is YDEGEE. CDR3 region: CASRRGGSYEQYV. The CDR3 nucleotides read TGTGCCAGCCGAAGGGGTGGCTCCTACGAGCAGTACGTC.

This clonotype was counted once. The gene calls are TRBV20-1 and TRBJ1-4; D not resolved. V was shortened by 2 bases and J by 4 bases, with 8 bases between the two germline ends. From germline, CDR1 is DFQATT and CDR2 SNEGSKA (reference sequence). The CDR3 is 13 residues long. CDR3 in DNA: TGCAGTGCTAGAAACAGCCGTAATGAAAAACTGTTTTTT. Translated: CSARNSRNEKLFF.

This clonotype was picked up many times. The chain carries TRBV6-6 and TRBJ2-7; D is possibly TRBD2 (6 bases). CDR3 length equals 14 residues. Germline CDR1 is MNHNY and CDR2 is SVGAGI (reference sequence). Deletions cut 3 bases from V and 2 bases from J, with 11 bases between. CDR3 DNA: TGTGCCAGCAGTTATGGAGGGATCGCCTACGAGCAGTACGTC. Translating it yields CASSYGGIAYEQYV.

The sample holds many counts of this clonotype. The genes are TRBV7-2 and TRBJ2-1, with D perhaps matching TRBD2 (5 bases). Germline V gene lookup returns CDR1 SGHTA and CDR2 FQGNSA. The CDR3 has 14 residues. V was pared by 4 bases and J by 2 bases, with 9 bases between. The CDR3 sequence is CASSSRETYNEQFF. As DNA, the CDR3 is TGTGCCAGCAGCTCGAGGGAGACCTACAATGAGCAGTTCTTC. The full variable domain, with the rest looked up from reference TRBV7-2 and TRBJ2-1, is GAGVSQSPSNKVTEKGKDVELRCDPISGHTALYWYRQSLGQGLEFLIYFQGNSAPDKSGLPSDRFSAERTGGSVSTLTIQRTQQEDSAVYLCASSSRETYNEQFFGPGTRLTVL.

V usage is TRBV6-2 or TRBV6-3 and J usage is TRBJ2-3; TRBD1 agrees at 8 bases. The junction had 7 bases not matched to a gene; V was cut back by 2 bases and J by 3 bases. The CDR3 totals 16 residues. CDR1 and CDR2 from the germline V gene are MNHEY and SVGEGT. The CDR3 is CASSYDRQGQTDTQYF. CDR3 in DNA: TGTGCCAGCAGTTACGACAGACAGGGGCAGACAGATACGCAGTATTTT.

The gene calls are TRBV6-4 and TRBJ2-7; D possibly corresponds to TRBD2 (5 bases). The CDR3 is 17 amino acids. Trimming left V 11 bases short and J 4 bases short, with 30 bases between. CDR1 and CDR2 from the germline V gene are MRHNA and SNTAGT. The chain's CDR3 is CAVPEALKLGWAYEQYF. CDR3 bases: TGTGCCGTACCCGAGGCCCTTAAACTAGGATGGGCTTACGAGCAGTACTTC.

This clonotype has more than one count but fewer than ten. This chain joins TRBV6-8 and TRBJ2-2; no reliable D call. Trimming stripped 2 bases from V and 2 bases from J, with 15 bases between. The CDR3 has 17 residues. Looked up from germline, CDR1 is MNHGY and CDR2 is SAAAGT. The CDR3 bases are TGTGCCAGCAGTTACGCGTTGGGATTTACTAACACCGGGGAGCTGTTTTTT. Its protein is CASSYALGFTNTGELFF.

The chain uses TRBV7-8 and TRBJ1-1; TRBD1 matches at 10 bases. The CDR3 is 19 amino acids. J was trimmed by 0 bases and V by 3 bases; bases with no gene match: 13. The germline V gene encodes CDR1 SGHVS and CDR2 FQNEAQ. The CDR3 sequence: CASSFLTPGQGNLNTEAFF. In DNA, the CDR3 is TGTGCCAGCAGCTTTTTAACCCCGGGACAGGGGAACTTGAACACTGAAGCTTTCTTT.

The chain links TRBV12-5 to TRBJ2-2; 7 bases are shared with TRBD1. Germline lookup yields CDR1 LGHNT and CDR2 FRNRAP. CDR3 length equals 17 residues. V shed 3 bases and J 4 bases; nucleotides not matched to a gene: 11. The CDR3 here is CASGFRLQGTGTGELFF. The CDR3, as DNA: TGTGCTAGTGGTTTCCGTTTACAGGGGACCGGCACCGGGGAGCTGTTTTTT.

This clonotype was counted ten times or more. The V gene is TRBV6-5, the J gene TRBJ1-2; D is uncertain. CDR1 is MNHEY, CDR2 SVGAGI, per germline. Trimming took 2 bases from V and 0 from J, leaving 4 bases between them. This CDR3 has 13 amino acids. As DNA, the CDR3 is TGTGCCAGCAGTTACGCGGCTAACTATGGCTACACCTTC. Encoded protein: CASSYAANYGYTF.

The genes are TRBV29-1 and TRBJ1-1; 11 bases map to TRBD1. Trimming removed 6 bases from V and 7 bases from J; junction bases left unmatched: 7. Germline lookup yields CDR1 SQVTM and CDR2 ANQGSEA. The CDR3 runs 13 residues. The CDR3 here is CSVGQGDRGEAFF. The CDR3 DNA follows: TGCAGCGTGGGACAGGGGGATAGGGGTGAAGCTTTCTTT.

V and J are TRBV10-3 and TRBJ2-3; no firm D call. This CDR3 has 12 residues. CDR1 and CDR2 (germline): ENHRY, SYGVKD. The V end lost 5 bases, the J end lost 1 base, and 4 bases lay between the germline ends. The CDR3 coding sequence is TGTGCCATCAGTCCGGGCACAGATACGCAGTATTTT. Protein: CAISPGTDTQYF.